These T cell receptor beta chains were read from a single sample in a study of neurological immune-mediated disorders. TCRdb analysed the 5' RACE reads with MiXCR anew, one entry per CDR3 protein. The sample shows tens of thousands of distinct CDR3 sequences, about 6.9% of them seen only once. The sample comprised CD4+ T cells from blood. The source of these receptors is a woman in her thirties or forties in good health. Both conserved end residues are part of each CDR3. Each record gives: V gene, D gene, clone size, CDR3 length, J gene, CDR3 DNA, CDR3 protein. A D gene is named only where the DNA matches it firmly. Rows give clone size only sometimes, using once, few, many, or a class for an expanded clone.

V gene: TRBV12-3/TRBV12-4; D gene: TRBD2; clone size: few; CDR3 length: 21; J gene: TRBJ2-2; CDR3 DNA: TGTGCCAGCAGTTTCATAAATCGGGTGACCCTAGCGGGACCGAACACCGGGGAGCTGTTTTTT; CDR3 protein: CASSFINRVTLAGPNTGELFF
V gene: TRBV6-5; D gene: TRBD1; clone size: many; CDR3 length: 17; J gene: TRBJ2-2; CDR3 DNA: TGTGCCAGCAGTTACGCAGGCAGGGGGCGCGGGACCGGGGAGCTGTTTTTT; CDR3 protein: CASSYAGRGRGTGELFF
V gene: TRBV18; D gene: NA; clone size: many; CDR3 length: 14; J gene: TRBJ2-5; CDR3 DNA: TGTGCCAGCTCACTCCCTACTAGCAAGGAGACCCAGTACTTC; CDR3 protein: CASSLPTSKETQYF
V gene: TRBV6-5; D gene: TRBD2; clone size: few; CDR3 length: 15; J gene: TRBJ2-3; CDR3 DNA: TGTGCCAGCAGTTACTCGGGCGGGAGAGAGGATACGCAGTATTTT; CDR3 protein: CASSYSGGREDTQYF
V gene: TRBV19; D gene: TRBD2; clone size: NA; CDR3 length: 17; J gene: TRBJ2-1; CDR3 DNA: TGTGCCAGTAGTATAGATTCCGGACTAGCGGGCTACAATGAGCAGTTCTTC; CDR3 protein: CASSIDSGLAGYNEQFF
V gene: TRBV6-1; D gene: NA; clone size: many; CDR3 length: 14; J gene: TRBJ2-5; CDR3 DNA: TGTGCCAGCAGTGAAGTTGGCTTCCAAGAGACCCAGTACTTC; CDR3 protein: CASSEVGFQETQYF
V gene: TRBV28; D gene: NA; clone size: many; CDR3 length: 12; J gene: TRBJ2-3; CDR3 DNA: TGTGCCAGCACCGGCCCCGTAGATACGCAGTATTTT; CDR3 protein: CASTGPVDTQYF
V gene: TRBV10-3; D gene: TRBD1; clone size: medium-sized; CDR3 length: 13; J gene: TRBJ1-1; CDR3 DNA: TGTGCCATCATGGACAGGCCGAACACTGAAGCTTTCTTT; CDR3 protein: CAIMDRPNTEAFF
V gene: TRBV20-1; D gene: NA; clone size: many; CDR3 length: 16; J gene: TRBJ2-1; CDR3 DNA: TGCAGTGCTAGGGGCCTCGGGAACCCCATCTACAATGAGCAGTTCTTC; CDR3 protein: CSARGLGNPIYNEQFF
V gene: TRBV5-6; D gene: NA; clone size: NA; CDR3 length: 12; J gene: TRBJ2-1; CDR3 DNA: TGTGCCAGCAGCTCCAGGGTTGGTGAGCAGTTCTTC; CDR3 protein: CASSSRVGEQFF
V gene: TRBV10-3; D gene: NA; clone size: NA; CDR3 length: 13; J gene: TRBJ2-3; CDR3 DNA: TGTGCCATCAGGGATCTAGCTCCCGATACGCAGTATTTT; CDR3 protein: CAIRDLAPDTQYF
V gene: TRBV3-1; D gene: NA; clone size: many; CDR3 length: 13; J gene: TRBJ2-1; CDR3 DNA: TGTGCCAGCGGGGGGAGTGGCTACAATGAGCAGTTCTTC; CDR3 protein: CASGGSGYNEQFF
V gene: TRBV20-1; D gene: TRBD1; clone size: many; CDR3 length: 15; J gene: TRBJ2-6; CDR3 DNA: TGCAGTGCACGGACAGGGTCTCCTGGGGCCAACGTCCTGACTTTC; CDR3 protein: CSARTGSPGANVLTF
V gene: TRBV20-1; D gene: TRBD1; clone size: many; CDR3 length: 15; J gene: TRBJ2-5; CDR3 DNA: TGCAGTGCTAGAGATGGACAGGGAAAACAAGAGACCCAGTACTTC; CDR3 protein: CSARDGQGKQETQYF
V gene: TRBV19; D gene: TRBD2; clone size: NA; CDR3 length: 15; J gene: TRBJ2-1; CDR3 DNA: TGTGCCAGTACCGCCGGGACTAGATTCTCCGATGAGCAGTTCTTC; CDR3 protein: CASTAGTRFSDEQFF
V gene: TRBV20-1; D gene: NA; clone size: many; CDR3 length: 16; J gene: TRBJ2-1; CDR3 DNA: TGCAGTGCTAGCAGACTAGTTGGCCTCTTCTACAATGAGCAGTTCTTC; CDR3 protein: CSASRLVGLFYNEQFF
V gene: TRBV18; D gene: TRBD1; clone size: many; CDR3 length: 14; J gene: TRBJ2-1; CDR3 DNA: TGTGCCAGCTCACCACTCACAGGGGATGGGGAGCAGTTCTTC; CDR3 protein: CASSPLTGDGEQFF
V gene: TRBV7-7; D gene: TRBD1; clone size: few; CDR3 length: 15; J gene: TRBJ2-7; CDR3 DNA: TGTGCTAGCAGCTTAGGGTCAGGACAGGGCTTCGAGCAGTACTTC; CDR3 protein: CASSLGSGQGFEQYF
V gene: TRBV5-4; D gene: TRBD1; clone size: many; CDR3 length: 15; J gene: TRBJ2-3; CDR3 DNA: TGTGCCAGCGGACGGGACAGGGCGAGCACAGATACGCAGTATTTT; CDR3 protein: CASGRDRASTDTQYF
V gene: TRBV29-1; D gene: NA; clone size: many; CDR3 length: 14; J gene: TRBJ2-7; CDR3 DNA: TGCAGCGTCAGCGTCGGGACAATTTCCTACGAGCAGTACTTC; CDR3 protein: CSVSVGTISYEQYF
V gene: TRBV20-1; D gene: NA; clone size: many; CDR3 length: 14; J gene: TRBJ2-2; CDR3 DNA: TGCAGTGCTACTTCAGGGGGGTTCACCGGGGAGCTGTTTTTT; CDR3 protein: CSATSGGFTGELFF
V gene: TRBV11-2; D gene: TRBD2; clone size: many; CDR3 length: 19; J gene: TRBJ2-7; CDR3 DNA: TGTGCCAGCAGCTTGAGTATGGGGATGGTGACTAGCGGGATGTACGAGCAGTACTTC; CDR3 protein: CASSLSMGMVTSGMYEQYF
V gene: TRBV5-1; D gene: TRBD2; clone size: many; CDR3 length: 16; J gene: TRBJ2-5; CDR3 DNA: TGCGCCAGCAGCTTGGAAGCAGCGGGAGGCCAAGAGACCCAGTACTTC; CDR3 protein: CASSLEAAGGQETQYF
V gene: TRBV28; D gene: NA; clone size: many; CDR3 length: 14; J gene: TRBJ1-3; CDR3 DNA: TGTGCCAGCAGTTTACCTTCAGGGGGAAACACCATATATTTT; CDR3 protein: CASSLPSGGNTIYF
V gene: TRBV27; D gene: TRBD2; clone size: few; CDR3 length: 17; J gene: TRBJ2-7; CDR3 DNA: TGTGCCAGCAGCCCTCGACCGGGACTAGCCTGGGCCTACGAGCAGTACTTC; CDR3 protein: CASSPRPGLAWAYEQYF
V gene: TRBV12-3/TRBV12-4; D gene: NA; clone size: many; CDR3 length: 16; J gene: TRBJ1-5; CDR3 DNA: TGTGCCAGCAGCCGTTCATCCGGGGGCGCGGGACAGCCCCAGCATTTT; CDR3 protein: CASSRSSGGAGQPQHF
V gene: TRBV18; D gene: NA; clone size: many; CDR3 length: 11; J gene: TRBJ2-1; CDR3 DNA: TGTGCCAGCTCACCTAAGGGGGAGCAGTTCTTC; CDR3 protein: CASSPKGEQFF
V gene: TRBV6-5; D gene: NA; clone size: many; CDR3 length: 14; J gene: TRBJ1-1; CDR3 DNA: TGTGCCAGCAGTGGGGACTTCCCCAGCTCTGAAGCTTTCTTT; CDR3 protein: CASSGDFPSSEAFF
V gene: TRBV7-2; D gene: NA; clone size: many; CDR3 length: 14; J gene: TRBJ2-3; CDR3 DNA: TGTGCCAGCAGCTACCCCCTAGGGCCAGATACGCAGTATTTT; CDR3 protein: CASSYPLGPDTQYF
V gene: TRBV14; D gene: NA; clone size: many; CDR3 length: 13; J gene: TRBJ1-1; CDR3 DNA: TGTGCCAGCAGCCGTAGAACCAAAGGGGAAGCTTTCTTT; CDR3 protein: CASSRRTKGEAFF
V gene: TRBV6-6; D gene: NA; clone size: NA; CDR3 length: 15; J gene: TRBJ2-5; CDR3 DNA: TGTGCCAGCAGTTACTCACGAGGAAACCAAGAGACCCAGTACTTC; CDR3 protein: CASSYSRGNQETQYF
V gene: TRBV12-5; D gene: TRBD2; clone size: many; CDR3 length: 15; J gene: TRBJ2-1; CDR3 DNA: TGTGCTAGTGGCCTAGGACTAGCGGTCTACAATGAGCAGTTCTTC; CDR3 protein: CASGLGLAVYNEQFF
V gene: TRBV6-1; D gene: TRBD2; clone size: many; CDR3 length: 15; J gene: TRBJ2-7; CDR3 DNA: TGTGCCAGCAGGAATAGCGGGAGGTTGTCCTACGAGCAGTACTTC; CDR3 protein: CASRNSGRLSYEQYF
V gene: TRBV3-1; D gene: TRBD2; clone size: many; CDR3 length: 15; J gene: TRBJ2-1; CDR3 DNA: TGTGCCAGCAGCCAAGAAAGCGGGAGGTACAATGAGCAGTTCTTC; CDR3 protein: CASSQESGRYNEQFF
V gene: TRBV21-1; D gene: NA; clone size: many; CDR3 length: 18; J gene: TRBJ1-5; CDR3 DNA: TGTGCCAGCAGCTTATCTCCGGGACCTTCCGATAGCAATCAGCCCCAGCATTTT; CDR3 protein: CASSLSPGPSDSNQPQHF
V gene: TRBV12-3/TRBV12-4; D gene: NA; clone size: many; CDR3 length: 14; J gene: TRBJ2-3; CDR3 DNA: TGTGCCAGTTCCCTGGGGAGGACCCGGGATACGCAGTATTTT; CDR3 protein: CASSLGRTRDTQYF
V gene: TRBV5-1; D gene: TRBD2; clone size: many; CDR3 length: 18; J gene: TRBJ2-3; CDR3 DNA: TGCGCCAGCAGTTATAGACTAGCGGGACAAGCTAGCACAGATACGCAGTATTTT; CDR3 protein: CASSYRLAGQASTDTQYF
V gene: TRBV10-3; D gene: TRBD2; clone size: many; CDR3 length: 15; J gene: TRBJ2-1; CDR3 DNA: TGTGCCATCAGTGCTGAGACTAGCGGTTCGGTTGCCCAGTTCTTC; CDR3 protein: CAISAETSGSVAQFF
V gene: TRBV6-2/TRBV6-3; D gene: TRBD1; clone size: many; CDR3 length: 14; J gene: TRBJ2-7; CDR3 DNA: TGTGCCAGCAGTTACTTCCAGGGGGCGAGGGAGCAGTACTTC; CDR3 protein: CASSYFQGAREQYF